The 30 T cell receptor beta chains below come from one sample, sequenced in a study of cytomegalovirus exposure and HLA in healthy donors. PCR involved 60 Vbeta and 13 Jbeta primers. Only in-frame clones appear in the TCRdb table, and some are missing; sequencing was by immunoSEQ multiplex PCR. This table holds about 190,000 clones, roughly 80% found once. The sample comprised PBMCs. The receptor set was obtained from a man aged 40-49 years in good health and CMV-seropositive.

In this sample, this clone turned up a few times. The genes are TRBV15 and TRBJ2-7; possible D gene TRBD1, 6 bases. CDR1 is LNHNV and CDR2 is YYDKDF in the germline V gene (reference sequence). The CDR3 contains 16 residues. V was pared by 0 bases and J by 4 bases, with 16 bases between. CDR3: CATSRERAGAIYEQYF. The CDR3 DNA sequence: TGTGCCACCAGCAGAGAAAGGGCAGGGGCGATATACGAGCAGTACTTC.

The J gene is TRBJ1-2, the V gene TRBV10-3; D unresolved. Trimming removed 8 bases at V and 1 base at J, with 17 bases between. Germline V gene data show CDR1 as ENHRY and CDR2 as SYGVKD. CDR3 length equals 15 residues. CDR3 nucleotide sequence: TGTGCCATCTCCTCGCAGACACAAATTAACTATGGCTACACCTTC. Residues: CAISSQTQINYGYTF.

The rearrangement links TRBV21-1 to TRBJ2-7; the table's TRBD2 call for D was not verified on the DNA. TRBV21-1 is classified as a pseudogene. There are 16 residues in the CDR3. CDR3 coding DNA: TGTGCCAGCAGCATCTTGGAGAAAGAAGGCTCCTACGAGCAGTACTTC. It codes for CASSILEKEGSYEQYF.

The rearrangement uses TRBV6-1 and TRBJ2-7, with TRBD1 matching over 7 bases. The CDR3 is 13 residues long. Trimming removed 8 bases from V and 3 bases from J; junction bases left unmatched: 7. In germline, CDR1 is MNHNS, CDR2 SASEGT. CDR3 amino acids: CASVGPGGYEQYF. The CDR3 DNA reads as TGTGCCAGCGTCGGGCCAGGGGGCTACGAGCAGTACTTC.

The CDR3 DNA reads as TGTGCCAGCAGCTTCCCTAGCGGGCGCTACAATGAGCAGTTCTTC. Protein product: CASSFPSGRYNEQFF. The V and J genes are TRBV7-6 and TRBJ2-1; 8 nucleotides match TRBD2. Per germline, CDR1 SGHVS and CDR2 FNYEAQ. With 3 bases clipped from V and 3 bases from J, the junction kept 4 bases outside the gene matches. This CDR3 spans 15 amino acids. Full variable domain (remainder filled in from reference TRBV7-6 and TRBJ2-1): GAGVSQSPRYKVTKRGQDVALRCDPISGHVSLYWYRQALGQGPEFLTYFNYEAQQDKSGLPNDRFSAERPEGSISTLTIQRTEQRDSAMYRCASSFPSGRYNEQFFGPGTRLTVL.

This clone was counted once. V gene TRBV27 combines with J gene TRBJ2-3, with 8 bases aligning to TRBD2. Germline CDR1 reads MNHEY; CDR2 reads SMNVEV (reference sequence). The CDR3 is 15 residues long. V gave up 6 bases and J gave up 0 bases; unmatched junction bases: 5. The chain's CDR3 is CASSRSGGSTDTQYF. The DNA of the CDR3 is TGTGCCAGCAGCCGAAGCGGGGGTAGCACAGATACGCAGTATTTT.

The chain has TRBV10-3 and TRBJ1-5, with D possibly TRBD1 on 5 matching bases. The CDR3 runs to 13 residues. Deletions cut 9 bases from V and 4 bases from J, with 13 bases between. Germline CDR1 ENHRY, CDR2 SYGVKD. The CDR3 DNA reads TGTGCCATAAACCGGGACTTAAATCAGCCCCAGCATTTT. Protein sequence: CAINRDLNQPQHF.

V and J are TRBV4-2 and TRBJ2-2, with D maybe TRBD1 (6 bases). This CDR3 contains 19 residues. V lost 3 bases to trimming and J lost 1 base, with 21 bases between them. CDR1 is LGHNA, CDR2 YNFKEQ, per germline. CDR3 nucleotide sequence: TGTGCCAGCAGCCAGATTCCGGGACACCATTGGAGGAACACCGGGGAGCTGTTTTTT. Residues: CASSQIPGHHWRNTGELFF.

The table lists this clone with a count of one. The chain combines TRBV7-2 with TRBJ2-7, with TRBD2 matching 10 bases. V lost 7 bases and J lost 3; bases outside the gene matches: 6. Germline CDR1 and CDR2: SGHTA and FQGNSA. The CDR3 loop spans 14 amino acids. The CDR3: CASTRLAGNYEQYF. The DNA of the CDR3 is TGTGCCAGCACACGACTAGCGGGTAACTACGAGCAGTACTTC.

V gene TRBV10-3 combines with J gene TRBJ2-7; 14 bases agree with TRBD2. Trimming removed 5 bases from V and 4 bases from J; junction bases left unmatched: 4. Germline values: CDR1 ENHRY, CDR2 SYGVKD. This CDR3 is built from 15 residues. CDR3 in amino acids: CAISSGTSGSYEQYF. The CDR3 region has the DNA TGTGCCATCAGTTCCGGGACTAGCGGGAGTTACGAGCAGTACTTC.

V is TRBV11-2 and J is TRBJ2-1; no firm D call. The V gene lost 3 bases and the J gene lost 10 bases, with 7 bases spanning the gap. Looked up from germline, CDR1 is SGHAT and CDR2 is FQNNGV. This CDR3 is built from 11 residues. The CDR3 is CASSLASEQFF. In DNA form, the CDR3 reads TGTGCCAGCAGCTTGGCCTCAGAGCAGTTCTTC.

The V call is TRBV5-4, the J call TRBJ2-3; D is perhaps TRBD1 (5 bases). Trimming cost V 0 bases and J 2 bases, with 10 bases left between them. The germline gives CDR1 SGHNT, CDR2 YYREEE (reference sequence). This CDR3 is built from 15 residues. CDR3 nucleotide sequence: TGTGCCAGCAGCTTGGTAGACAGAGACACAGATACGCAGTATTTT. Its protein is CASSLVDRDTDTQYF.

The chain uses TRBV25-1 and TRBJ2-3; D call uncertain. The CDR3 totals 14 residues. V was shortened by 2 bases and J by 0 bases, with 6 bases between the two germline ends. Germline lookup yields CDR1 MGHDK and CDR2 SYGVNS. DNA of the CDR3: TGTGCCAGCAGTGAAGTCTCTAGCACAGATACGCAGTATTTT. Amino acid sequence: CASSEVSSTDTQYF. The full variable domain, rest sourced from reference TRBV25-1 and TRBJ2-3, is EADIYQTPRYLVIGTGKKITLECSQTMGHDKMYWYQQDPGMELHLIHYSYGVNSTEKGDLSSESTVSRIRTEHFPLTLESARPSHTSQYLCASSEVSSTDTQYFGPGTRLTVL.

The chain has TRBV6-5 and TRBJ1-2; D is possibly TRBD1 (5 bases). Germline V CDR1 and CDR2: MNHEY, SVGAGI. Deletions cut 0 bases from V and 6 bases from J, with 11 bases between. CDR3 length equals 14 residues. Written as DNA, the CDR3 is TGTGCCAGCAGTTACTCGAGGCAGGGTGATGGCTACACCTTC. This gives the protein CASSYSRQGDGYTF.

This clone was seen a few times. Other nucleotide sequences in the sample specify the same CDR3. The chain couples TRBV7-8 to TRBJ2-7; 7 bases are a match to TRBD1. V lost 5 bases to trimming and J lost 3 bases; unmatched junction nucleotides: 13. The germline gives CDR1 SGHVS, CDR2 FQNEAQ. CDR3 size: 16 residues. The CDR3 DNA reads as TGTGCCAGCAGCCCTAGGTTGAGGACAGGATACTACGAGCAGTACTTC. Encoded protein: CASSPRLRTGYYEQYF.

V and J are TRBV7-3 and TRBJ2-1; 15 positions match TRBD2. Germline-derived CDR1 and CDR2 are SGHTA and FQGTGA. This CDR3 has 19 residues. V shed 1 base and J 7 bases; nucleotides not matched to a gene: 11. CDR3 amino acids: CASSLNERTSGGAVNEQFF. The CDR3 DNA reads as TGTGCCAGCAGCTTAAACGAAAGGACTAGCGGGGGGGCGGTAAATGAGCAGTTCTTC.

The table lists this clone with a count of one. The chain couples TRBV5-4 to TRBJ1-4; 10 bases match TRBD1. The V gene's germline CDR1 is SGHNT and CDR2 YYREEE (reference sequence). The CDR3 is 15 amino acids. Trimming removed 2 bases from V and 8 bases from J; junction bases left unmatched: 6. This CDR3 is CASSFKGQGREKLFF. DNA for the CDR3: TGTGCCAGCAGCTTTAAGGGACAGGGGAGAGAAAAACTGTTTTTT.

The V call is TRBV4-3, the J call TRBJ1-2; D is undetermined. Per the germline V gene, CDR1 is LGHNA and CDR2 is YSLEER. The CDR3 is 16 amino acids. V gave up 0 bases and J gave up 4 bases, with 15 bases separating them. The CDR3 DNA sequence: TGCGCCAGCAGCCAAGAGGGCCCCGGTTCCCTCTATGGCTACACCTTC. This codes for CASSQEGPGSLYGYTF.

The chain combines TRBV14 with TRBJ2-1; tentative D call: TRBD2 (5 bases). This CDR3 contains 19 residues. The germline gives CDR1 SGHDN, CDR2 FVKESK. V was pared by 0 bases and J by 0 bases, with 18 bases between. The CDR3 here is CASSQDRSDSLLSYNEQFF. DNA for the CDR3: TGTGCCAGCAGCCAAGATCGGTCGGACTCCCTACTCTCCTACAATGAGCAGTTCTTC. Full variable domain (outside the CDR3, taken from reference TRBV14 and TRBJ2-1): EAGVTQFPSHSVIEKGQTVTLRCDPISGHDNLYWYRRVMGKEIKFLLHFVKESKQDESGMPNNRFLAERTGGTYSTLKVQPAELEDSGVYFCASSQDRSDSLLSYNEQFFGPGTRLTVL.

The gene calls are TRBV4-1 and TRBJ2-7; possible D gene TRBD1, 5 bases. V lost 0 bases and J 3 bases, leaving 12 bases between the germline ends. CDR1 is MGHRA and CDR2 is YSYEKL in the germline V gene. The CDR3 has 15 residues. CDR3 amino acids: CASSQEGVSNYEQYF. CDR3 DNA sequence: TGCGCCAGCAGCCAAGAAGGGGTGAGCAACTACGAGCAGTACTTC.

The V and J genes are TRBV18 and TRBJ2-6, with no clear D. CDR3 length: 16 amino acids. Germline CDR1 KGHSH, CDR2 LQKENI. V was pared by 1 base and J by 3 bases, with 10 bases between. This chain's CDR3 is CASSPQSGYGANVLTF. Here the CDR3 DNA reads TGTGCCAGCTCACCACAGTCCGGGTATGGGGCCAACGTCCTGACTTTC. Based on the CDR3 plus reference TRBV18 and TRBJ2-6, the full variable domain is NAGVMQNPRHLVRRRGQEARLRCSPMKGHSHVYWYRQLPEEGLKFMVYLQKENIIDESGMPKERFSAEFPKEGPSILRIQQVVRGDSAAYFCASSPQSGYGANVLTFGAGSRLTVL.

The chain joins TRBV2 to TRBJ2-5, with D perhaps matching TRBD1 (7 bases). In germline, CDR1 is SNHLY, CDR2 FYNNEI. Trimming pared 11 bases from V and 3 bases from J, leaving 10 bases between. The CDR3 is 11 residues long. The CDR3 DNA sequence: TGTGCCCGCGGGACAGAAGAGACCCAGTACTTC. Amino acids: CARGTEETQYF.

The rearrangement joins TRBV2 to TRBJ2-5; D is perhaps TRBD2 (6 bases). Germline CDR1 is SNHLY and CDR2 is FYNNEI. This CDR3 region has 13 residues. The V end was cut by 6 bases, the J end by 5 bases, with 13 bases between. CDR3 loop: CASRAGRWETQYF. The CDR3, as DNA: TGTGCCAGCAGGGCGGGACGTTGGGAGACCCAGTACTTC. Based on the CDR3 plus reference TRBV2 and TRBJ2-5, the full variable domain is EPEVTQTPSHQVTQMGQEVILRCVPISNHLYFYWYRQILGQKVEFLVSFYNNEISEKSEIFDDQFSVERPDGSNFTLKIRSTKLEDSAMYFCASRAGRWETQYFGPGTRLLVL.

The chain couples TRBV7-9 to TRBJ2-1; possible D gene TRBD2, 6 bases. Germline CDR1 reads SEHNR; CDR2 reads FQNEAQ (reference sequence). The V gene lost 2 bases and the J gene lost 10 bases, with 18 bases spanning the gap. There are 15 residues in the CDR3. The CDR3 sequence: CASSLLKDYRGEQFF. The CDR3 coding sequence is TGTGCCAGCAGCTTACTTAAGGACTACCGAGGCGAGCAGTTCTTC.

This clone was seen a handful of times. V gene TRBV5-4 combines with J gene TRBJ2-7; TRBD2 matches at 9 bases. The CDR3 loop spans 15 amino acids. Germline V gene data show CDR1 as SGHNT and CDR2 as YYREEE (reference sequence). V shed 3 bases, J shed 4 bases, and the junction held 8 bases outside the gene matches. The CDR3 region has the DNA TGTGCCAGCAGCTCAGCGGGAGGTCCCCCATACGAGCAGTACTTC. Translation: CASSSAGGPPYEQYF.

The V call is TRBV6-5, the J call TRBJ2-5; 7 positions match TRBD2. V was clipped by 5 bases and J by 4 bases; unmatched bases: 10. Per germline, CDR1 MNHEY and CDR2 SVGAGI. The CDR3 is 15 amino acids. DNA for the CDR3: TGTGCCAGCAGTACCCAAGCGGGGATGCGAGAGACCCAGTACTTC. Amino acid sequence: CASSTQAGMRETQYF.

The chain is built from TRBV7-9 and TRBJ1-2; a weak D match, TRBD1 (6 bases). Trimming shortened V by 3 bases and J by 5 bases, and 13 bases separated the two germline ends. The germline V gene encodes CDR1 SEHNR and CDR2 FQNEAQ (reference sequence). This CDR3 has 14 amino acids. CDR3 sequence reads: CASSFIERGYGYTF. DNA for the CDR3: TGTGCCAGCAGCTTTATAGAGAGGGGGTATGGCTACACCTTC.

The chain joins TRBV6-5 to TRBJ2-4; the match to TRBD2 covers 7 bases. This CDR3 is built from 15 residues. The V segment lost 6 bases and the J segment 1 base; nucleotides outside the gene matches: 6. The germline V gene has CDR1 MNHEY and CDR2 SVGAGI. The CDR3 region has the DNA TGTGCCAGCAGGGGCTTTAGCGGGGCCAAAAACATTCAGTACTTC. Amino acid sequence: CASRGFSGAKNIQYF.

This rearrangement joins TRBV28 to TRBJ2-7; possible D gene TRBD1, 6 bases. CDR3 length: 13 amino acids. V gave up 7 bases and J gave up 3 bases, with 13 bases separating them. Germline CDR1 and CDR2: MDHEN and SYDVKM. CDR3 residues: CASKAQGFYEQYF. The CDR3 region has the DNA TGTGCCAGCAAAGCACAGGGTTTCTACGAGCAGTACTTC.

The chain couples TRBV5-4 to TRBJ2-5; 10 bases fit TRBD2. The junction had 10 bases not matched to a gene; V was cut back by 3 bases and J by 5 bases. Germline V gene lookup returns CDR1 SGHNT and CDR2 YYREEE (reference sequence). The CDR3 has 16 residues. For the CDR3, the DNA is TGTGCCAGCAGCTCCCCTGGCCTAGCGGGAGCGGAGACCCAGTACTTC. This encodes CASSSPGLAGAETQYF.